This paragraph covers one T cell receptor (beta chain) sequence. The CDR3 covers 15 residues. V was trimmed by 2 bases and J by 4 bases, leaving 12 bases between them. Germline loops: CDR1 MNHEY, CDR2 SVGEGT. This sample is drawn from a study of blood T cell repertoires in COVID-19. Study-level information: Samples representing acute and convalescent COVID-19 were sourced from the United States, Italy and Spain.

Original processing methods: Reference gene primer amplification yielded estimated nucleated cell counts. TCRdb keeps only in-frame clones here, not all; method: immunoSEQ multiplex PCR. That table furnishes V, J and clone size, whereas the DNA furnished D and trimming. The profile shows 150,000 or so clones, about 80% of them singletons. Material for sequencing was peripheral blood. This rearrangement joins TRBV6-2 or TRBV6-3 to TRBJ1-5, with D perhaps TRBD1 (6 bases). The source is a man in his 60s with acute or convalescent COVID-19. The CDR3 region has the DNA TGTGCCAGCAGTTACCTGGGGGCGCAGAATCAGCCCCAGCATTTT. Protein sequence: CASSYLGAQNQPQHF.